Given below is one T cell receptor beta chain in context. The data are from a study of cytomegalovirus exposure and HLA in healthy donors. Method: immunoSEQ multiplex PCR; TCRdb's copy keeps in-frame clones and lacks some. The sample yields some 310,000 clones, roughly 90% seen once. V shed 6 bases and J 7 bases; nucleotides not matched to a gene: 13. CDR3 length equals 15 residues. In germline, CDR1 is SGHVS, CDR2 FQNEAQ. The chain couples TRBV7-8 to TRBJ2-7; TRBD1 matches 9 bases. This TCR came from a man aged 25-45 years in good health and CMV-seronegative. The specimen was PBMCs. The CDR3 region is CASSLGDRALREQYF. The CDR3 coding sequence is TGTGCCAGCAGTTTGGGGGACAGGGCTCTTCGGGAGCAGTACTTC. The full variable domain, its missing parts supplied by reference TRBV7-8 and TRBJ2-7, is GAGVSQSPRYKVAKRGQDVALRCDPISGHVSLFWYQQALGQGPEFLTYFQNEAQLDKSGLPSDRFFAERPEGSVSTLKIQRTQQEDSAVYLCASSLGDRALREQYFGPGTRLTVT.